The entry that follows covers one T cell receptor beta chain sequence. This sample is part of a study of blood T cells in healthy people across ages. Germline trimming cut 0 bases from V and 10 bases from J; bases unmatched to any gene: 6. CDR3 length: 14 residues. Germline V gives CDR1 SGHRS, CDR2 YFSETQ. Combining a sample-barcoded 5' primer with a J-beta primer mix, a second PCR ran for about 7 to 11 cycles. TCRdb recomputed calls from the 5' RACE reads with MiXCR, one row per CDR3 protein. The sample consists of just under 750,000 distinct CDR3 sequences, 22% of them appearing once. The sequenced sample was blood. This TCR came from a man in his 70s in good health. The J gene is TRBJ2-1, the V gene TRBV5-1; TRBD1 matches at 8 bases. The CDR3, as DNA: TGCGCCAGCAGCTTGGGCTGGACAGGGCAAGAGCAGTTCTTC. Translation gives CASSLGWTGQEQFF.